A single sample is the source of the 21 T cell receptor beta chains below, sequenced in a study of blood T cell repertoires in COVID-19. TCRdb's table, derived via immunoSEQ multiplex PCR, lists solely in-frame clones and lacks some. In the table there are some 200,000 clones, 75% to 90% of which are singletons. Sequencing input: peripheral blood. The source of these receptors is a woman in her seventies with COVID-19, enrolled during active disease.

This clone has a single count. The chain recombines TRBV3-1 (or the pseudogene TRBV3-2) with TRBJ1-1; D unclear. Looked up from germline, CDR1 is LGHDT and CDR2 is YNNKEL (reference sequence). The CDR3 consists of 15 residues. V gave up 0 bases and J gave up 0 bases, with 8 bases separating them. The CDR3 loop reads CASSQENSMNTEAFF. CDR3 DNA: TGTGCCAGCAGCCAAGAAAACAGTATGAACACTGAAGCTTTCTTT.

The chain joins TRBV5-4 to TRBJ2-1, with 10 bases fitting TRBD2. Germline V CDR1 and CDR2: SGHNT, YYREEE (reference sequence). V lost 4 bases to trimming and J lost 3 bases; unmatched junction nucleotides: 4. The CDR3 length is 15 residues. This CDR3 is CASSRTSGDYNEQFF. The CDR3 region has the DNA TGTGCCAGCAGCCGGACTAGCGGAGACTACAATGAGCAGTTCTTC.

This clone was seen only a few times. The CDR3 nucleotides read TGTGCCAGTAGTATTCGGCCCGACAGGGATGGAGTTGGCTACACCTTC. Its protein is CASSIRPDRDGVGYTF. V gene TRBV19 combines with J gene TRBJ1-2, with TRBD1 identical over 7 bases. Germline values: CDR1 LNHDA, CDR2 SQIVND (reference sequence). Trimming at V came to 3 bases and at J to 7 bases, leaving 14 bases not matched to a gene. The CDR3 is 16 residues long.

The chain recombines TRBV24-1 with TRBJ2-5; 11 nucleotides agree with TRBD2. V shed 4 bases, J shed 3 bases, and the junction held 3 bases outside the gene matches. The CDR3 contains 15 residues. Per the germline V gene, CDR1 is KGHDR and CDR2 is SFDVKD. This chain's CDR3 is CATSDKGLAEETQYF. CDR3 bases: TGTGCCACCAGTGACAAGGGACTAGCGGAAGAGACCCAGTACTTC.

The J gene is TRBJ2-7, the V gene TRBV7-6, with a possible D match to TRBD2 (6 bases). The germline V gene encodes CDR1 SGHVS and CDR2 FNYEAQ. This CDR3 comprises 14 residues. Trimming took 4 bases from V and 0 from J, leaving 10 bases between them. CDR3 protein: CASSSGVGSYEQYF. CDR3 DNA: TGTGCCAGCAGCTCGGGGGTGGGCTCCTACGAGCAGTACTTC.

The CDR3 region has the DNA TGTGCCAGCAGTCTCGTGTCAGATACGCAGTATTTT. Its protein is CASSLVSDTQYF. The rearrangement links TRBV28 to TRBJ2-3; D uncertain. Germline CDR1 MDHEN, CDR2 SYDVKM. V shed 5 bases and J shed 4 bases, with 7 bases lying between them. The CDR3 has 12 residues. Full variable domain (rest looked up from reference TRBV28 and TRBJ2-3): DVKVTQSSRYLVKRTGEKVFLECVQDMDHENMFWYRQDPGLGLRLIYFSYDVKMKEKGDIPEGYSVSREKKERFSLILESASTNQTSMYLCASSLVSDTQYFGPGTRLTVL.

The CDR3, as DNA: TGTGCCACCAGCAGAGGTGATTCCAGGGAGGGAGAGACCCAGTACTTC. Its protein is CATSRGDSREGETQYF. The V and J genes are TRBV15 and TRBJ2-5, with 7 positions matching TRBD2. J gave up 4 bases and V 1 base, and 9 bases lay outside the gene matches. CDR3 length equals 16 residues. CDR1 is LNHNV, CDR2 YYDKDF, per germline (reference sequence).

This clone has only one observation. V is TRBV9 and J is TRBJ1-3, with a weak D call TRBD1 (6 bases). Per germline, CDR1 SGDLS and CDR2 YYNGEE. This CDR3 has 17 amino acids. Trimming removed 0 bases from V and 0 bases from J, with 13 bases in between. In DNA form, the CDR3 reads TGTGCCAGCAGCGTAGTAGGAGGACAGAACTCTGGAAACACCATATATTTT. It codes for CASSVVGGQNSGNTIYF. The entire variable domain, with the rest obtained from reference TRBV9 and TRBJ1-3, is as follows: DSGVTQTPKHLITATGQRVTLRCSPRSGDLSVYWYQQSLDQGLQFLIQYYNGEERAKGNILERFSAQQFPDLHSELNLSSLELGDSALYFCASSVVGGQNSGNTIYFGEGSWLTVV.

This sequence joins TRBV5-6 and TRBJ2-7, with TRBD1 matching 10 bases. The germline V gene has CDR1 SGHDT and CDR2 YYEEEE. This CDR3 has 17 residues. After removal of 4 bases from V and 4 bases from J, the junction contained 14 bases not matched to a gene. CDR3 in amino acids: CASSPGTGAVWGYEQYF. The CDR3 DNA follows: TGTGCCAGCAGCCCTGGGACAGGGGCCGTCTGGGGGTACGAGCAGTACTTC.

This chain connects TRBV28 to TRBJ1-2; 7 bases are shared with TRBD1. Germline CDR1 and CDR2: MDHEN and SYDVKM. CDR3 length: 17 amino acids. Losses at the gene ends were 6 bases for V and 4 bases for J; bases not matched to a gene: 17. The CDR3 coding sequence is TGTGCCAGCAGGACCGGGACAGAAAGGCGTTCCATCTATGGCTACACCTTC. Its protein is CASRTGTERRSIYGYTF.

This chain connects TRBV14 to TRBJ2-4; 9 nucleotides align to TRBD2. CDR3 length: 16 residues. The V gene end was trimmed by 0 bases and the J gene end by 9 bases; junction bases not matched to a gene: 9. Germline V gene data show CDR1 as SGHDN and CDR2 as FVKESK. This CDR3 reads CASSQEATGLASIQYF. CDR3 DNA: TGTGCCAGCAGCCAAGAGGCCACGGGACTAGCTAGCATTCAGTACTTC.

This clone was detected only a few times. A single base separates this from a much larger clone, so it may be a read error. Other DNA sequences of this sample code for an identical CDR3. The chain has TRBV28 and TRBJ1-6; D is unresolved. The CDR3 length is 13 residues. V lost 6 bases and J lost 3, with 6 bases in between. Germline values: CDR1 MDHEN, CDR2 SYDVKM. In nucleotides, the CDR3 is TGTGCCAGCAGCCCCGTCTATAATTCACCCCTCCACTTT. This sequence encodes CASSPVYNSPLHF.

The chain has TRBV11-3 and TRBJ2-1, with D possibly matching TRBD2 (6 bases). CDR3 length: 16 residues. Trimming took off 0 bases at V and 8 bases at J, with 17 bases between the two ends. The germline CDR1 and CDR2 sequences are SGHNT and YENEEA. CDR3: CASSLEGRDSRDEQFF. The DNA for the CDR3 is TGTGCCAGCAGCTTAGAGGGTCGGGACTCCAGGGATGAGCAGTTCTTC.

This chain joins TRBV7-2 and TRBJ1-2; D may be TRBD1 (5 bases). Germline values: CDR1 SGHTA, CDR2 FQGNSA. CDR3 length equals 15 residues. V dropped 0 bases and J dropped 0 bases, with 8 bases sitting between them. CDR3 nucleotide sequence: TGTGCCAGCAGCTTAGCCAGGACATCTAACTATGGCTACACCTTC. Protein: CASSLARTSNYGYTF. The full variable domain, with the rest looked up from reference TRBV7-2 and TRBJ1-2, is GAGVSQSPSNKVTEKGKDVELRCDPISGHTALYWYRQSLGQGLEFLIYFQGNSAPDKSGLPSDRFSAERTGGSVSTLTIQRTQQEDSAVYLCASSLARTSNYGYTFGSGTRLTVV.

V and J are TRBV2 and TRBJ1-5; 7 bases map to TRBD1. The CDR3 extends over 15 amino acids. CDR1 and CDR2 from the germline V gene are SNHLY and FYNNEI. V shed 6 bases, J shed 2 bases, and the junction held 7 bases outside the gene matches. The CDR3 DNA follows: TGTGCCAGCAGCTATAGACAGGGTGGCAATCAGCCCCAGCATTTT. Its translation: CASSYRQGGNQPQHF.

Comments on this clone: Other DNA sequences in the same sample also yield this CDR3. The chain links TRBV28 to TRBJ1-5, with D perhaps TRBD1 (5 bases). The length of the CDR3 is 13 residues. Trimming took 2 bases from V and 6 from J, leaving 8 bases between them. Germline V gives CDR1 MDHEN, CDR2 SYDVKM. The CDR3 DNA is TGTGCCAGCAGTTTAGACGGGGGTCAGCCCCAGCATTTT. Amino acids: CASSLDGGQPQHF.

This sequence joins TRBV30 and TRBJ1-2; TRBD1 matches at 9 bases. The CDR3 has 12 amino acids. Germline loops: CDR1 GTSNPN, CDR2 SVGIG (reference sequence). V trimming: 1 base; J trimming: 7 bases; junction bases outside the gene matches: 1. CDR3 loop: CAWSGQGVGYTF. CDR3 sequence (DNA): TGTGCCTGGAGTGGACAGGGGGTTGGCTACACCTTC.

J is TRBJ2-1 and V is TRBV27, with D possibly being TRBD2 (5 bases). The length of the CDR3 is 16 residues. Trimming shortened V by 3 bases and J by 6 bases, and 18 bases separated the two germline ends. CDR1 is MNHEY, CDR2 SMNVEV, per germline (reference sequence). CDR3 residues: CASSFQFWELGNEQFF. CDR3 nucleotides: TGTGCCAGCAGTTTCCAATTTTGGGAGCTAGGCAATGAGCAGTTCTTC.

This clone has just one count. This chain connects TRBV5-4 to TRBJ2-2; TRBD2 aligns across 9 bases. Germline V gene lookup returns CDR1 SGHNT and CDR2 YYREEE (reference sequence). V lost 4 bases to trimming and J lost 2 bases; unmatched junction nucleotides: 9. CDR3 length: 17 amino acids. CDR3 sequence: CASSRYSGSSNTGELFF. The DNA for the CDR3 is TGTGCCAGCAGCCGGTATAGCGGGAGTTCCAACACCGGGGAGCTGTTTTTT.

This chain joins TRBV11-3 and TRBJ2-3; D gene uncertain. The V end lost 5 bases, the J end lost 2 bases, and 8 bases lay between the germline ends. This CDR3 is built from 13 residues. CDR1 and CDR2 from the germline V gene are SGHNT and YENEEA. CDR3 in amino acids: CASSAPSTDTQYF. The CDR3 bases are TGTGCCAGCAGCGCGCCTTCCACAGATACGCAGTATTTT.

V is TRBV11-2 and J is TRBJ1-2, with a possible D match to TRBD1 (6 bases). CDR3 size: 15 residues. Germline V gives CDR1 SGHAT, CDR2 FQNNGV. V lost 5 bases to trimming and J lost 0 bases, with 13 bases between them. CDR3 DNA sequence: TGTGCCAGCAGCATAGGAGGGGGAGCTAACTATGGCTACACCTTC. As protein: CASSIGGGANYGYTF.